The 27 T cell receptor beta chains below come from one sample, sequenced in a study of Ad26.COV2.S vaccination and SARS-CoV-2 variants. Sample treatment: around 19 received Ad26.COV2.S at low or high dose, single or two shots; a few received placebo; per-sample allocation not given. Each sample was drawn 63 days after the first injection (of vaccine or placebo). Method: immunoSEQ multiplex PCR; TCRdb's copy keeps in-frame clones and lacks some. Of over 400,000 clones in the sample, about 91% are singletons; the top ten hold approximately 2.5%. The specimen was peripheral blood, collected in a trial of Ad26.COV2.S vaccine versus placebo. The receptors were gathered from a person aged 18-60 years who received the Ad26.COV2.S COVID-19 vaccine or a placebo.

The V call is TRBV7-9, the J call TRBJ2-5, with D possibly being TRBD1 or TRBD2 (5 bases each). In germline, CDR1 is SEHNR, CDR2 FQNEAQ (reference sequence). The CDR3 is made up of 14 amino acids. Between the trimmed V and J ends, which lost 6 bases and 5 bases, there was a span of 16 bases. Here the CDR3 reads CASSGAARGETQYF. The CDR3 DNA sequence: TGTGCCAGCAGTGGGGCCGCGAGAGGGGAGACCCAGTACTTC.

This clone turned up a few times. The gene calls are TRBV27 and TRBJ1-6; D possibly corresponds to TRBD1 (5 bases). CDR1 is MNHEY, CDR2 SMNVEV, per germline (reference sequence). Trimming removed 1 base from V and 10 bases from J, with 17 bases in between. The CDR3 is 16 amino acids. The CDR3 sequence: CASSLYRATRGSPLHF. As DNA, the CDR3 is TGTGCCAGCAGTTTATATCGGGCTACGAGGGGATCACCCCTCCACTTT.

The J gene is TRBJ1-2, the V gene TRBV2; D may be TRBD1 (5 bases). Germline CDR1 SNHLY, CDR2 FYNNEI. Trimming cost V 1 base and J 8 bases, with 11 bases left between them. The CDR3 is 13 amino acids. CDR3 sequence reads: CASSEDRLRGYTF. CDR3 sequence (DNA): TGTGCCAGCAGTGAAGACAGGCTGAGAGGCTACACCTTC.

The chain is built from TRBV5-1 and TRBJ2-3; 10 bases fit TRBD1. CDR1 SGHRS and CDR2 YFSETQ come from the germline V gene. The CDR3 is 16 amino acids. V was clipped by 4 bases and J by 3 bases; unmatched bases: 8. The CDR3 DNA reads TGCGCCAGCAGCCTCTACCCGGGACAGGGGACAGATACGCAGTATTTT. This translates into CASSLYPGQGTDTQYF. Using reference TRBV5-1 and TRBJ2-3 for the parts outside the CDR3, the full variable domain is KAGVTQTPRYLIKTRGQQVTLSCSPISGHRSVSWYQQTPGQGLQFLFEYFSETQRNKGNFPGRFSGRQFSNSRSEMNVSTLELGDSALYLCASSLYPGQGTDTQYFGPGTRLTVL.

This clone occurred once. V and J are TRBV4-3 and TRBJ2-7; tentative D call: TRBD2 (6 bases). The V gene lost 3 bases and the J gene lost 4 bases, with 10 bases spanning the gap. CDR1 is LGHNA and CDR2 is YSLEER in the germline V gene. The CDR3 is 13 residues long. CDR3 amino acids: CASSHSRGYEQYF. The CDR3, as DNA: TGCGCCAGCAGCCATAGCCGGGGGTACGAGCAGTACTTC.

The chain links TRBV10-2 to TRBJ2-7; 10 nucleotides match TRBD2. The CDR3 consists of 15 residues. The germline V gene encodes CDR1 WSHSY and CDR2 SAAADI. The trim removed 6 bases at V and 3 bases at J, leaving 8 bases unmatched. CDR3 amino acids: CASRVLAGDFYEQYF. The CDR3 DNA follows: TGCGCCAGCAGGGTGCTAGCGGGGGATTTCTACGAGCAGTACTTC.

The chain couples TRBV4-3 to TRBJ1-5, with D unresolved. V was trimmed by 0 bases and J by 4 bases, leaving 16 bases between them. CDR3 length: 17 residues. Germline CDR1 is LGHNA and CDR2 is YSLEER. The CDR3 DNA is TGCGCCAGCAGCCAAGATGCCCCACCGCTTTCAAATCAGCCCCAGCATTTT. It codes for CASSQDAPPLSNQPQHF.

The J gene is TRBJ1-3, the V gene TRBV30; D not resolved. The V gene lost 2 bases and the J gene lost 3 bases, with 5 bases spanning the gap. Germline V CDR1 and CDR2: GTSNPN, SVGIG (reference sequence). The CDR3 totals 12 residues. This CDR3 reads CAWSKGGNTIYF. The CDR3 DNA follows: TGTGCCTGGAGTAAAGGTGGAAACACCATATATTTT.

This clone was seen once. The rearrangement uses TRBV11-2 and TRBJ2-5, with D perhaps assigned TRBD1 or TRBD2 (6 bases each). Trimming took 8 bases from V and 5 from J, leaving 15 bases between them. The CDR3 covers 13 residues. Germline CDR1 reads SGHAT; CDR2 reads FQNNGV. In DNA, the CDR3 is TGTGCCAGCGGACCGGGGGCTACGGAGACCCAGTACTTC. It translates to CASGPGATETQYF.

The chain employs TRBV5-1 and TRBJ2-2; no clear D gene. The CDR3 sequence is 14 residues long. Germline V gene data show CDR1 as SGHRS and CDR2 as YFSETQ. Deletions cut 0 bases from V and 3 bases from J, with 6 bases between. In DNA form, the CDR3 reads TGCGCCAGCAGCTTGGTTGGGTACACCGGGGAGCTGTTTTTT. Translated, it gives CASSLVGYTGELFF.

The chain carries TRBV11-3 and TRBJ2-1, with D hard to call. Germline V gene sequence: CDR1 SGHNT, CDR2 YENEEA. The CDR3 is made up of 14 amino acids. The ends were cut back, 5 bases at V and 0 bases at J, with 8 bases in the middle. CDR3 sequence reads: CASSHESSYNEQFF. The CDR3 region has the DNA TGTGCCAGCAGCCATGAAAGCTCCTACAATGAGCAGTTCTTC.

V is TRBV27 and J is TRBJ1-1; D gene ambiguous. The CDR3 is 13 amino acids. The germline V and J ends were trimmed by 3 bases and 4 bases, with 9 bases remaining between them. CDR1 is MNHEY, CDR2 SMNVEV, per germline (reference sequence). CDR3 nucleotides: TGTGCCAGCAGTTTTGGATCATCCACTGAAGCTTTCTTT. This translates into CASSFGSSTEAFF.

The chain combines TRBV5-1 with TRBJ2-3; D is unclear. This CDR3 contains 16 residues. Looked up from germline, CDR1 is SGHRS and CDR2 is YFSETQ. With 0 bases removed from V and 2 bases from J, the gap between germline ends came to 13 bases. The CDR3 DNA follows: TGCGCCAGCAGCTTGGCCAGCGCACAGCTCACAGATACGCAGTATTTT. Its protein product is CASSLASAQLTDTQYF.

As to this clone: Other DNA sequences in this sample translate to the same CDR3. The V call is TRBV5-1, the J call TRBJ1-1; D gene uncertain. The CDR3 is made up of 11 amino acids. V lost 7 bases and J lost 1, with 5 bases in between. The germline V gene encodes CDR1 SGHRS and CDR2 YFSETQ. Here the CDR3 reads CASRENTEAFF. The CDR3 DNA reads TGCGCCAGCCGGGAGAACACTGAAGCTTTCTTT.

This chain connects TRBV6-5 to TRBJ1-6; 9 nucleotides match TRBD1. The V and J ends lost 5 bases and 10 bases, in that order; junction bases with no gene match: 3. This CDR3 spans 13 amino acids. The germline V gene encodes CDR1 MNHEY and CDR2 SVGAGI. CDR3: CASSRTGVSPLHF. The CDR3 coding sequence is TGTGCCAGCAGTCGGACAGGGGTCTCACCCCTCCACTTT.

This chain uses TRBV5-1 with TRBJ1-2, with a tentative D call TRBD1 (5 bases). The CDR3 totals 14 residues. CDR1 and CDR2 from the germline V gene are SGHRS and YFSETQ. V lost 0 bases to trimming and J lost 3 bases, with 9 bases between them. The CDR3 sequence: CASSLAGADYGYTF. The CDR3 bases are TGCGCCAGCAGCTTGGCTGGGGCCGACTATGGCTACACCTTC.

The gene calls are TRBV3-1 (or the pseudogene TRBV3-2) and TRBJ1-5; 12 nucleotides align to TRBD1. V dropped 3 bases and J dropped 6; count of bases not matched to a gene: 9. There are 17 residues in the CDR3. The germline gives CDR1 LGHDT, CDR2 YNNKEL (reference sequence). The CDR3 here is CASSHGGTGGVSQPQHF. CDR3 in DNA: TGTGCCAGCAGCCATGGTGGGACAGGGGGCGTTTCTCAGCCCCAGCATTTT.

The chain employs TRBV7-8 and TRBJ1-2; TRBD1 is a possible D gene (6 bases). This CDR3 is 16 amino acids long. The germline V gene has CDR1 SGHVS and CDR2 FQNEAQ. V lost 2 bases and J lost 5, with 18 bases in between. CDR3 sequence: CASSLQRGIYRYGYTF. CDR3 DNA: TGTGCCAGCAGCTTACAGAGGGGGATATATAGATATGGCTACACCTTC.

J is TRBJ2-1 and V is TRBV4-1, with a weak D call TRBD2 (6 bases). The CDR3 is 16 residues long. V was trimmed by 4 bases and J by 4 bases, leaving 17 bases between them. Looked up from germline, CDR1 is MGHRA and CDR2 is YSYEKL. The CDR3 DNA sequence: TGCGCCAGCAGCCGCAATCGGGACTTAACGTACAATGAGCAGTTCTTC. It encodes CASSRNRDLTYNEQFF.

This clone was detected only once. V usage is TRBV18 and J usage is TRBJ2-2; no clear D gene. The CDR3 length is 14 residues. The germline CDR1 and CDR2 sequences are KGHSH and LQKENI. V lost 5 bases, J lost 1 base, and 8 bases lay in between. CDR3 nucleotide sequence: TGTGCCAGCTCAAAGGGCTTGAACACCGGGGAGCTGTTTTTT. Amino acid sequence: CASSKGLNTGELFF.

The chain has TRBV4-3 and TRBJ2-2; the match to TRBD1 covers 8 bases. The CDR3 is 16 residues long. Germline CDR1 is LGHNA and CDR2 is YSLEER. Trimming cost V 4 bases and J 5 bases; bases outside gene matches: 9. The CDR3, as DNA: TGCGCCAGCAGCCGTAAGTGGACAGGGTCAACCGGGGAGCTGTTTTTT. The encoded protein is CASSRKWTGSTGELFF.

This chain links TRBV2 with TRBJ1-6; D gene unclear. Trimming shortened V by 11 bases and J by 10 bases, and 18 bases separated the two germline ends. Per the germline V gene, CDR1 is SNHLY and CDR2 is FYNNEI. The CDR3 runs 13 residues. The CDR3 nucleotides are TGTGCCTGCAAGGCGGACCCGTCGTCACCCCTCCACTTT. It encodes CACKADPSSPLHF.

The V call is TRBV5-1, the J call TRBJ2-1; the D gene is possibly TRBD1 (5 bases). V lost 0 bases to trimming and J lost 3 bases, with 10 bases between them. The CDR3 consists of 15 residues. From germline, CDR1 is SGHRS and CDR2 YFSETQ. CDR3 sequence (DNA): TGCGCCAGCAGCTTGGTGGCACAGGTCTACAATGAGCAGTTCTTC. Translation gives CASSLVAQVYNEQFF.

The chain couples TRBV18 to TRBJ2-1; 8 bases map to TRBD2. The CDR3 length is 15 residues. V shed 3 bases and J 0 bases; nucleotides not matched to a gene: 1. Germline lookup yields CDR1 KGHSH and CDR2 LQKENI. The CDR3 DNA follows: TGTGCCAGCTCACCCACTAGCGGCTCCTACAATGAGCAGTTCTTC. It specifies CASSPTSGSYNEQFF. Full variable domain (missing parts from reference TRBV18 and TRBJ2-1): NAGVMQNPRHLVRRRGQEARLRCSPMKGHSHVYWYRQLPEEGLKFMVYLQKENIIDESGMPKERFSAEFPKEGPSILRIQQVVRGDSAAYFCASSPTSGSYNEQFFGPGTRLTVL.

This chain joins TRBV3-1 (or the pseudogene TRBV3-2) and TRBJ2-5; D is ambiguous. There are 12 residues in the CDR3. The ends were cut back, 0 bases at V and 5 bases at J, with 4 bases in the middle. CDR1 is LGHDT, CDR2 YNNKEL, per germline (reference sequence). The CDR3 region is CASSQEVETQYF. The CDR3 DNA follows: TGTGCCAGCAGCCAAGAAGTGGAGACCCAGTACTTC.

The chain couples TRBV19 to TRBJ1-2; the match to TRBD1 covers 7 bases. V trimming: 5 bases; J trimming: 2 bases; junction bases outside the gene matches: 8. Germline V gene sequence: CDR1 LNHDA, CDR2 SQIVND (reference sequence). The CDR3 totals 15 residues. This CDR3 is CASSLIQGPNYGYTF. CDR3 sequence (DNA): TGTGCCAGTAGTCTTATACAGGGGCCCAACTATGGCTACACCTTC.

The J gene is TRBJ2-1, the V gene TRBV9, with 14 bases fitting TRBD2. Trimming took 3 bases from V and 6 from J; bases not matched to a gene: 2. The CDR3 is 15 amino acids. Germline V gene sequence: CDR1 SGDLS, CDR2 YYNGEE. As DNA, the CDR3 is TGTGCCAGCAGCGCGGGACTAGCGGGAGCCAATGAGCAGTTCTTC. Protein: CASSAGLAGANEQFF. The whole variable domain, remainder taken from reference TRBV9 and TRBJ2-1, is DSGVTQTPKHLITATGQRVTLRCSPRSGDLSVYWYQQSLDQGLQFLIQYYNGEERAKGNILERFSAQQFPDLHSELNLSSLELGDSALYFCASSAGLAGANEQFFGPGTRLTVL.